This T cell receptor beta chain comes out of a study of human T cells and chemical hapten exposure. Overall study results and limits: TCRs at a frequency above 1 in 1000 stayed unchanged with DPC sensitization.

Sample time point: healthy volunteer bleed at 2 weeks. From whole blood left unfractionated, total RNA was extracted. MiXCR, run by TCRdb on the RACE reads, gives a single entry per CDR3 protein. The sample lists 25,000 to 35,000 distinct CDR3 sequences; around 7.4% were seen once. At least ten counts were recorded for this clonotype. Its target is unknown. This CDR3 has 16 residues. The germline CDR1 and CDR2 sequences are SGHAT and FQNNGV. V was clipped by 0 bases and J by 3 bases, with 12 bases between them. The sample was whole blood. This sequence originates from a human donor in good health. Some clones in this sample may be carry-over from other donors' samples. The chain links TRBV11-2 to TRBJ2-1; D remains unclear. CDR3 nucleotide sequence: TGTGCCAGCAGCTTAGATCCATTCGGTTACTACAATGAGCAGTTCTTC. Its protein product is CASSLDPFGYYNEQFF.